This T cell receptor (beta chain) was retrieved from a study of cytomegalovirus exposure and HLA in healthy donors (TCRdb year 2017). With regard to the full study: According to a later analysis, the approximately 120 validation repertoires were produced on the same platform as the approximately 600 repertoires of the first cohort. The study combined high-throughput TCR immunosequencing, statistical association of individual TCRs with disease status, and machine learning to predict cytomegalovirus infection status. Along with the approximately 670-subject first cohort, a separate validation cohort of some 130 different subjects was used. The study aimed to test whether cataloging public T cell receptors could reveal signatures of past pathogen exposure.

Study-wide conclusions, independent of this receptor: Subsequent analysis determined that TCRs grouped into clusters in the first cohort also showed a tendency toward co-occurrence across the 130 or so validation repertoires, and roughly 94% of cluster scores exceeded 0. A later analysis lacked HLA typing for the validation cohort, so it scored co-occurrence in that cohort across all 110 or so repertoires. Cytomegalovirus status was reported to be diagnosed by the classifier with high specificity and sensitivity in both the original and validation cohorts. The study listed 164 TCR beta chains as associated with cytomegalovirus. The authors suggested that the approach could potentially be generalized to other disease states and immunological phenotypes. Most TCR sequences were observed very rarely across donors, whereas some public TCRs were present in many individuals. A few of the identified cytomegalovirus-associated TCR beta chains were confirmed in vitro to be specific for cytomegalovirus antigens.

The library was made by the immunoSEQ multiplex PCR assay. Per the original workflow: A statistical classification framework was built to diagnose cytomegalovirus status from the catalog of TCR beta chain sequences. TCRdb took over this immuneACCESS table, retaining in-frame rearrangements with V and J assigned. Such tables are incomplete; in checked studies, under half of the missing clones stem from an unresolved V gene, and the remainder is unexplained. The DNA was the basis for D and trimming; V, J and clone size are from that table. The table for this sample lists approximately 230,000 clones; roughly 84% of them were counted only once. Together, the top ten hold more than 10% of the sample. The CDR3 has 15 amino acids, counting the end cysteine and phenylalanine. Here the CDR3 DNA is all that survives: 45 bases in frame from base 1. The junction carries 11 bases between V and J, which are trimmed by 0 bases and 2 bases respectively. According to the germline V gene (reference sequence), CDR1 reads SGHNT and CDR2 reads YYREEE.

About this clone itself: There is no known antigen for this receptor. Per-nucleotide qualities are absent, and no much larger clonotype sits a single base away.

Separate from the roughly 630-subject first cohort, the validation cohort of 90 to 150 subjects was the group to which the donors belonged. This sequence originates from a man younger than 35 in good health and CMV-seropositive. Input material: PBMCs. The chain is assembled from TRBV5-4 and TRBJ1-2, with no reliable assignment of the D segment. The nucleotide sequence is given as TGTGCCAGCAGCTTGGCCTCAGGATCCAACTATGGCTACACCTTC. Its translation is CASSLASGSNYGYTF.